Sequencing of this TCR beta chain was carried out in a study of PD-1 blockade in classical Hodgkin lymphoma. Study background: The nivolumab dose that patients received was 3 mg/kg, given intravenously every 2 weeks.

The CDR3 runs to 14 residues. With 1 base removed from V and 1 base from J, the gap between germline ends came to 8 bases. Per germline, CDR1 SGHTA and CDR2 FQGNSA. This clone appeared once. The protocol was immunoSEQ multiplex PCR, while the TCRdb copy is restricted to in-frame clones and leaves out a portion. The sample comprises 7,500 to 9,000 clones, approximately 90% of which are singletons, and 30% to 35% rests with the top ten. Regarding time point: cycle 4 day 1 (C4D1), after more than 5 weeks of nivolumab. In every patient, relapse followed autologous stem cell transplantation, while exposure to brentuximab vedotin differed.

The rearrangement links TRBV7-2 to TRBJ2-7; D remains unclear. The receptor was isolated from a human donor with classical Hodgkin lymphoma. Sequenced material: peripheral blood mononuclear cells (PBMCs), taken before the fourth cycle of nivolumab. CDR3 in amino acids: CASSLGGNSYEQYF. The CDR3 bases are TGTGCCAGCAGCTTAGGCGGTAATTCCTACGAGCAGTACTTC.